The clone carrying this T cell receptor (beta chain) was counted many times. From germline, CDR1 is SEHNR and CDR2 FQNEAQ (reference sequence). The CDR3 loop spans 15 amino acids. The ends lost 3 bases at V and 2 bases at J; junction bases unmatched: 4. The sample comes from a study of blood T cell repertoires in COVID-19. Original data processing: Estimation of nucleated cell counts was performed using reference gene primer amplification. The assay was immunoSEQ multiplex PCR, and TCRdb's table has in-frame clones only and misses some. The V and J calls and the clone size are those of that table, but D and trimming were determined from the DNA. In the table there are 150,000 to 200,000 clones, 80% to 90% of which are singletons.

The receptor was derived from a human donor with active or convalescent COVID-19. The donor label of this sample is uncertain. Material: peripheral blood. The V gene is TRBV7-9, the J gene TRBJ2-1; 7 nucleotides align to TRBD1. Here the CDR3 reads CASSFYRGTYNEQFF. The DNA of the CDR3 is TGTGCCAGCAGCTTCTACAGGGGTACCTACAATGAGCAGTTCTTC.